The 8 T cell receptor beta chains below were found in one sample sequenced in a study of follicular helper T cells after annual influenza vaccination. Time point in this sample: 2015-2016 season, pre-vaccination. Sequencing used immunoSEQ multiplex PCR; TCRdb keeps in-frame clones, though not all of them. In the table there are 2,000 to 2,500 clones, 75% to 85% of which are singletons. The starting material was CXCR5+ CD38- circulating T follicular helper cells from blood, obtained on the day of influenza vaccination. Subset reported: circulating Tfh, non-naive CD4+CXCR5+PD-1+ (ICOS+CD38+ or ICOS-CD38-). These receptors were collected from an adult who received the influenza vaccine.

By proportion, this clone is large (0.1 to 1%). The V call is TRBV5-1, the J call TRBJ2-1; D gene ambiguous. Trimming removed 3 bases from V and 2 bases from J, with 6 bases in between. Germline V gene data show CDR1 as SGHRS and CDR2 as YFSETQ. The CDR3 consists of 13 residues. The CDR3 region has the DNA TGCGCCAGCAGCTCAGTCACCTACAATGAGCAGTTCTTC. Protein sequence: CASSSVTYNEQFF.

The chain is built from TRBV14 and TRBJ2-7, with 7 nucleotides matching TRBD2. V shed 10 bases, J shed 1 base, and the junction held 7 bases outside the gene matches. This CDR3 has 13 residues. CDR1 and CDR2 (germline): SGHDN, FVKESK. The CDR3 protein is CAIPREESYEQYF. The DNA of the CDR3 is TGTGCCATCCCCCGGGAGGAGTCCTACGAGCAGTACTTC. The full variable domain, rest sourced from reference TRBV14 and TRBJ2-7, is EAGVTQFPSHSVIEKGQTVTLRCDPISGHDNLYWYRRVMGKEIKFLLHFVKESKQDESGMPNNRFLAERTGGTYSTLKVQPAELEDSGVYFCAIPREESYEQYFGPGTRLTVT.

The genes are TRBV16 and TRBJ2-5; tentatively, D is TRBD1 or TRBD2 (7 bases each). The J call is in doubt because the DNA end fits TRBJ2-7 better. Germline CDR1 and CDR2: KGHSY and FQNENV. CDR3 length: 14 amino acids. The CDR3: CASSQSRGGYEQYF. Here the CDR3 DNA reads TGTGCCAGCAGCCAATCCAGGGGGGGCTACGAGCAGTACTTC.

This chain uses TRBV5-4 with TRBJ2-5, with 11 bases lining up with TRBD1. The CDR3 has 14 amino acids. V lost 3 bases and J lost 7; bases outside the gene matches: 5. Germline CDR1 and CDR2: SGHNT and YYREEE (reference sequence). The CDR3 loop is CASSWGQGELTQYF. The CDR3 nucleotides are TGTGCCAGCAGCTGGGGACAGGGGGAATTGACCCAGTACTTC.

The chain combines TRBV7-9 with TRBJ1-1; no firm D call. CDR1 and CDR2 from the germline V gene are SEHNR and FQNEAQ (reference sequence). V was pared by 5 bases and J by 1 base, with 14 bases between. The CDR3 is made up of 15 amino acids. The CDR3 DNA is TGTGCCAGCAGCGATTTTCAAGTCCCGAACACTGAAGCTTTCTTT. It yields the protein CASSDFQVPNTEAFF.

J is TRBJ1-5 and V is TRBV2; 7 bases are a match to TRBD1. The CDR3 runs 15 residues. V shed 6 bases and J 1 base; nucleotides not matched to a gene: 6. Germline lookup yields CDR1 SNHLY and CDR2 FYNNEI. In DNA, the CDR3 is TGTGCCAGCAGAGCGAGGGGGCAGAGCAATCAGCCCCAGCATTTT. This encodes CASRARGQSNQPQHF.

This chain uses TRBV28 with TRBJ1-4; D possibly corresponds to TRBD1 (5 bases). The CDR3 consists of 13 residues. Trimming stripped 6 bases from V and 5 bases from J, with 10 bases between. Germline assignment: CDR1 MDHEN and CDR2 SYDVKM. The CDR3 sequence is CASRTAGNEKLFF. CDR3 DNA sequence: TGTGCCAGCAGAACGGCAGGGAATGAAAAACTGTTTTTT.

V gene TRBV5-1 combines with J gene TRBJ1-4; the D is unclear. Trimming removed 4 bases from V and 4 bases from J, with 14 bases in between. The CDR3 totals 15 residues. Germline V gene lookup returns CDR1 SGHRS and CDR2 YFSETQ. The DNA for the CDR3 is TGCGCCAGCAGCCCGGATGGTCGGGGTAATGAAAAACTGTTTTTT. Protein sequence: CASSPDGRGNEKLFF. Filled out from reference TRBV5-1 and TRBJ1-4, the complete variable domain reads KAGVTQTPRYLIKTRGQQVTLSCSPISGHRSVSWYQQTPGQGLQFLFEYFSETQRNKGNFPGRFSGRQFSNSRSEMNVSTLELGDSALYLCASSPDGRGNEKLFFGSGTQLSVL.